This is a list of T cell receptor beta chains from one sample in a study of T cells after yellow fever vaccination. TCRdb re-analysed the 5' RACE reads in MiXCR, keeping a single row per CDR3 protein. The sample lists approximately 160,000 distinct CDR3 sequences; approximately 6.2% were seen once. The sample in question was CD4+ T cells sorted from PBMCs, obtained on the day of the first yellow fever vaccination. These receptors all stem from a man in his late teens or twenties who received the YFV17D yellow fever vaccine. The CDR3 runs from the conserved cysteine through the conserved F or W. The D gene is left open where the match is weak. Clone sizes are given selectively: once, few, many, or a class where the clone is expanded.

many	TRBV12-3/TRBV12-4	TRBJ2-1	.	TGTGCCAGCAGTTTACGGAAAAACAATGAGCAGTTCTTC	CASSLRKNNEQFF
few	TRBV23-1	TRBJ2-3	TRBD2	TGCGACCCGGTGGCGCGGGGGGACCGCACAGATACGCAGTATTTT	CDPVARGDRTDTQYF
.	TRBV7-7	TRBJ2-2	.	TGTGCTAGCAGCCCTACCCGGGGCGGGGAGCTGTTTTTT	CASSPTRGGELFF
many	TRBV6-5	TRBJ1-2	TRBD1	TGTGCCAGCTATTCAGGGGGCGGTGTTAGGTATGGCTACACCTTC	CASYSGGGVRYGYTF
many	TRBV6-5	TRBJ2-3	.	TGTGCCAGCAGTTACTCGCGGCTAGCAGATACGCAGTATTTT	CASSYSRLADTQYF
few	TRBV18	TRBJ1-1	.	TGTGCCAGCTCACCGCTAGTCGGGGGGACTGAAGCTTTCTTT	CASSPLVGGTEAFF
.	TRBV28	TRBJ2-3	.	TGTGCCAGCAGTGGCGGGGCAGATACGCAGTATTTT	CASSGGADTQYF
many	TRBV12-3/TRBV12-4	TRBJ1-1	.	TGTGCCAGCAGACCGGGACATAACATGAACACTGAAGCTTTCTTT	CASRPGHNMNTEAFF
.	TRBV20-1	TRBJ2-1	.	TGCAGTGCTAATACAGTTTACAATGAGCAGTTCTTC	CSANTVYNEQFF
.	TRBV6-2/TRBV6-3	TRBJ1-2	.	TGTGCCAGCAGTTCAAGGGCGTATATTAGGATCTATGGCTACACCTTC	CASSSRAYIRIYGYTF
many	TRBV5-1	TRBJ2-2	TRBD1	TGCGCCAGCAGCTTCGACAGGGCCGGGGAGCTGTTTTTT	CASSFDRAGELFF
many	TRBV4-2	TRBJ2-3	.	TGTGCCAGCAGCCGGCGATCAACTACCCTTCTAGATACGCAGTATTTT	CASSRRSTTLLDTQYF
.	TRBV20-1	TRBJ2-1	.	TGCAGTGCTAGAAACAGGGCTTCCTACAATGAGCAGTTCTTC	CSARNRASYNEQFF
many	TRBV5-1	TRBJ1-1	.	TGCGCCAGCAGCCCCTGGGGGGGCAACACTGAAGCTTTCTTT	CASSPWGGNTEAFF
many	TRBV10-3	TRBJ2-3	.	TGTGCCATCAGTGATTTTGGGGTTCGAGATACGCAGTATTTT	CAISDFGVRDTQYF
many	TRBV6-2/TRBV6-3	TRBJ2-7	.	TGTGCCAGCGTCCGCCCAGGAGCCTACGAGCAGTACTTC	CASVRPGAYEQYF
many	TRBV7-2	TRBJ1-1	.	TGTGCCAGCAGCTGGCGACAGGCCCTCACTGAAGCTTTCTTT	CASSWRQALTEAFF
many	TRBV5-4	TRBJ2-5	TRBD2	TGTGCCAGCAGCCTCCCTAGCGGGGGGCAAGAGACCCAGTACTTC	CASSLPSGGQETQYF
many	TRBV10-3	TRBJ2-5	.	TGTGCCATCAGTCCCAATGTGGAGACCCAGTACTTC	CAISPNVETQYF
few	TRBV30	TRBJ1-2	.	TGTGCCTGGAGTGCGGGGGTGACCTATGGCTACACCTTC	CAWSAGVTYGYTF
few	TRBV5-1	TRBJ2-1	.	TGCGCCAGCAGCTCAAAACCTGCTAGACCCCCCTACAATGAGCAGTTCTTC	CASSSKPARPPYNEQFF
few	TRBV5-4	TRBJ1-4	TRBD1	TGTGCCAGCAGCCGACAGGGGAATAATGAAAAACTGTTTTTT	CASSRQGNNEKLFF
.	TRBV11-3	TRBJ2-2	TRBD2	TGTGCCAGCAGCGCGGGGGTCCAGGGAGTCGGGGAGCTGTTTTTT	CASSAGVQGVGELFF
many	TRBV5-1	TRBJ2-7	TRBD1	TGCGCCAGCACAGACAGGGGTGCCTACGAGCAGTACTTC	CASTDRGAYEQYF
many	TRBV7-2	TRBJ2-3	.	TGTGCCAGCAGCTTGCGCAGGGCCCCAGATACGCAGTATTTT	CASSLRRAPDTQYF
many	TRBV5-1	TRBJ2-1	TRBD2	TGCGCCAGCAGCTTTCAAGCGGGGGGGCCGAATGAGCAGTTCTTC	CASSFQAGGPNEQFF
many	TRBV6-5	TRBJ1-6	TRBD1	TGTGCCGTAACGGACAGGGATAATTCACCCCTCCACTTT	CAVTDRDNSPLHF
many	TRBV5-6	TRBJ1-2	TRBD1	TGTGCCAGCAGCTTGTCCGACGCCAGGGGGAATGGCTACACCTTC	CASSLSDARGNGYTF